The 29 T cell receptor beta chains listed next were all sequenced from one sample in a study of T-cell memory formation after mild COVID-19. TCRdb called the 5' RACE reads again in MiXCR, with one record for every CDR3 protein. The sample records a few hundred thousand distinct CDR3 sequences, roughly 21% being singletons. Sequenced: PBMCs or a T cell subset sorted from them (not recorded which). These receptors were taken from an adult woman who had mild COVID-19 (a few samples of this study predate the infection). Cell type and time point are not known.

For the CDR3, the DNA is TGTGCCAGCAGCTCTGGGGGCAATTCCTACAATGAGCAGTTCTTC. It encodes CASSSGGNSYNEQFF. The chain joins TRBV7-3 to TRBJ2-1; D perhaps matches TRBD1 (6 bases). V shed 4 bases and J shed 1 base, with 11 bases lying between them. Germline V gene data show CDR1 as SGHTA and CDR2 as FQGTGA. This CDR3 spans 15 amino acids.

Only a few counts were recorded for this clonotype. The chain couples TRBV7-9 to TRBJ2-7; D gene unclear. This CDR3 comprises 14 residues. The germline CDR1 and CDR2 sequences are SEHNR and FQNEAQ (reference sequence). V lost 7 bases to trimming and J lost 4 bases, with 17 bases between them. The CDR3 DNA reads as TGTGCCAGCACCCACCTCGAGAGGATTTACGAGCAGTACTTC. This codes for CASTHLERIYEQYF.

The chain carries TRBV20-1 and TRBJ2-1; D is ambiguous. Trimming removed 3 bases at V and 7 bases at J, with 13 bases between. Germline V gives CDR1 DFQATT, CDR2 SNEGSKA (reference sequence). The CDR3 extends over 13 amino acids. In nucleotides, the CDR3 is TGCAGTGCTAGCGTCCCCCCTCTTAATGAGCAGTTCTTC. This codes for CSASVPPLNEQFF.

Only a few counts were recorded for this clonotype. The chain uses TRBV7-8 and TRBJ2-7, with D possibly called TRBD1 or TRBD2 (5 bases each). The V end was cut by 6 bases, the J end by 2 bases, with 32 bases between. Germline V gene lookup returns CDR1 SGHVS and CDR2 FQNEAQ. This CDR3 region has 20 residues. The CDR3 here is CASRPHTLTPGRDSPYEQYF. CDR3 sequence (DNA): TGTGCCAGCAGGCCCCATACCCTGACGCCGGGGAGAGACAGCCCCTACGAGCAGTACTTC.

Only a few counts were recorded for this clonotype. The V and J genes are TRBV18 and TRBJ2-2; maybe TRBD1 (5 bases). Trimming took off 1 base at V and 4 bases at J, with 10 bases between the two ends. The CDR3 consists of 15 residues. CDR1 is KGHSH, CDR2 LQKENI, per germline. CDR3 region: CASSPRPRVTGELFF. The CDR3 DNA is TGTGCCAGCTCACCACGGCCCAGGGTCACCGGGGAGCTGTTTTTT.

The CDR3 region is CASSLASGIDEQFF. DNA of the CDR3: TGTGCCAGCAGCTTAGCCAGCGGGATAGATGAGCAGTTCTTC. The V call is TRBV7-9, the J call TRBJ2-1; TRBD2 aligns across 7 bases. V lost 0 bases to trimming and J lost 8 bases; unmatched junction nucleotides: 4. The CDR3 consists of 14 residues. The germline V gene encodes CDR1 SEHNR and CDR2 FQNEAQ (reference sequence). Supplemented by reference TRBV7-9 and TRBJ2-1, the full variable domain reads DTGVSQNPRHKITKRGQNVTFRCDPISEHNRLYWYRQTLGQGPEFLTYFQNEAQLEKSRLLSDRFSAERPKGSFSTLEIQRTEQGDSAMYLCASSLASGIDEQFFGPGTRLTVL.

The rearrangement links TRBV7-8 to TRBJ2-6; D is uncertain. In germline, CDR1 is SGHVS, CDR2 FQNEAQ. The V gene lost 5 bases and the J gene lost 0 bases, with 8 bases spanning the gap. CDR3 length: 15 residues. The CDR3 loop reads CASSPHISGANVLTF. CDR3 nucleotide sequence: TGTGCCAGCAGCCCCCACATCTCTGGGGCCAACGTCCTGACTTTC.

V is TRBV5-6 and J is TRBJ2-5; TRBD2 is a possible D gene (6 bases). Germline values: CDR1 SGHDT, CDR2 YYEEEE. This CDR3 has 14 amino acids. The V gene lost 2 bases and the J gene lost 3 bases, with 11 bases spanning the gap. The CDR3 DNA follows: TGTGCCAGCAGCTTTGTGGGCGGGGAAGAGACCCAGTACTTC. Translation: CASSFVGGEETQYF.

This clonotype has more than one count but fewer than ten. The rearrangement uses TRBV9 and TRBJ2-5; no firm D call. CDR1 and CDR2 (germline): SGDLS, YYNGEE. The CDR3 totals 15 residues. The V end lost 0 bases, the J end lost 5 bases, and 14 bases lay between the germline ends. The CDR3 here is CASSVGGADEETQYF. CDR3 DNA sequence: TGTGCCAGCAGCGTAGGAGGCGCAGACGAGGAGACCCAGTACTTC.

This clonotype came up a few times. CDR3 DNA: TGTGCCAGCAGCGAGGCGGGACAGGGGGGAGAGGGAAAGCAAGAGACCCAGTACTTC. Its protein is CASSEAGQGGEGKQETQYF. This chain joins TRBV9 and TRBJ2-5; TRBD1 matches 11 bases. Germline-derived CDR1 and CDR2 are SGDLS and YYNGEE. This CDR3 has 19 amino acids. V was clipped by 3 bases and J by 2 bases; unmatched bases: 15.

This clonotype has ten or more counts. In DNA form, the CDR3 reads TGTGCCAGCAGCGACCTAGGGGGGCCTTCTGGGGCCAACGTCCTGACTTTC. It yields the protein CASSDLGGPSGANVLTF. J is TRBJ2-6 and V is TRBV3-1; D tentatively reads TRBD1 or TRBD2 (6 bases each). Per the germline V gene, CDR1 is LGHDT and CDR2 is YNNKEL (reference sequence). V was clipped by 5 bases and J by 1 base, with 15 bases between them. The CDR3 length is 17 residues.

This clonotype was observed at least ten times. This chain uses TRBV12-3 or TRBV12-4 with TRBJ2-5; D remains unclear. The ends were cut back, 3 bases at V and 4 bases at J, with 3 bases in the middle. The CDR3 is made up of 11 amino acids. The CDR3 DNA sequence: TGTGCCAGCAGTTTGACAGAGACCCAGTACTTC. This sequence encodes CASSLTETQYF.

This clonotype has more than one count but fewer than ten. This sequence joins TRBV7-3 and TRBJ1-1; a weak D match, TRBD1 (5 bases). Trimming took off 4 bases at V and 4 bases at J, with 10 bases between the two ends. Germline lookup yields CDR1 SGHTA and CDR2 FQGTGA. There are 13 residues in the CDR3. The CDR3 coding sequence is TGTGCCAGCAGCTCGAGGGGATTCACTGAAGCTTTCTTT. Translating it yields CASSSRGFTEAFF.

The V gene is TRBV4-1, the J gene TRBJ1-5, with D hard to call. The V gene's germline CDR1 is MGHRA and CDR2 YSYEKL. This CDR3 is 13 amino acids long. Trimming pared 4 bases from V and 6 bases from J, leaving 10 bases between. The CDR3 spells CASSRLLIQPQHF. The CDR3 DNA is TGCGCCAGCAGCCGCTTATTAATTCAGCCCCAGCATTTT.

This clonotype has only a few counts. The chain links TRBV10-3 to TRBJ2-5; no clear D. The CDR3 has 12 residues. Trimming took 0 bases from V and 7 from J, leaving 6 bases between them. Germline loops: CDR1 ENHRY, CDR2 SYGVKD. The CDR3 DNA follows: TGTGCCATCAGTGAGTCACCGGGGACCCAGTACTTC. This sequence encodes CAISESPGTQYF.

This chain uses TRBV7-9 with TRBJ1-1; no definite D call. Germline values: CDR1 SEHNR, CDR2 FQNEAQ (reference sequence). The CDR3 has 14 residues. Trimming cost V 5 bases and J 1 base, with 11 bases left between them. The CDR3 region is CASSTTDGNTEAFF. CDR3 sequence (DNA): TGTGCCAGCAGCACCACGGACGGGAACACTGAAGCTTTCTTT. Together with reference TRBV7-9 and TRBJ1-1, the CDR3 gives the full variable domain: DTGVSQNPRHKITKRGQNVTFRCDPISEHNRLYWYRQTLGQGPEFLTYFQNEAQLEKSRLLSDRFSAERPKGSFSTLEIQRTEQGDSAMYLCASSTTDGNTEAFFGQGTRLTVV.

This clonotype was detected a few times. The gene calls are TRBV5-4 and TRBJ1-2; maybe TRBD1 (5 bases). Germline V CDR1 and CDR2: SGHNT, YYREEE (reference sequence). V was pared by 4 bases and J by 5 bases, with 12 bases between. The CDR3 sequence is 13 residues long. CDR3 bases: TGTGCCAGCAGCCAGGGCCAGAAATATGGCTACACCTTC. Translation gives CASSQGQKYGYTF.

The chain is built from TRBV15 and TRBJ2-3; possibly TRBD1 or TRBD2 for D (5 bases each). The CDR3 covers 16 residues. V lost 2 bases and J 5 bases, leaving 17 bases between the germline ends. Germline V gene sequence: CDR1 LNHNV, CDR2 YYDKDF (reference sequence). CDR3 amino acids: CATSRRGLKGRDTQYF. Written as DNA, the CDR3 is TGTGCCACCAGCAGAAGAGGGCTAAAGGGACGAGATACGCAGTATTTT. The variable domain in full, completed from reference TRBV15 and TRBJ2-3, reads DAMVIQNPRYQVTQFGKPVTLSCSQTLNHNVMYWYQQKSSQAPKLLFHYYDKDFNNEADTPDNFQSRRPNTSFCFLDIRSPGLGDTAMYLCATSRRGLKGRDTQYFGPGTRLTVL.

The chain joins TRBV15 to TRBJ2-3, with 9 bases lining up with TRBD2. Looked up from germline, CDR1 is LNHNV and CDR2 is YYDKDF (reference sequence). The junction had 3 bases not matched to a gene; V was cut back by 0 bases and J by 5 bases. CDR3 size: 15 residues. The CDR3 DNA follows: TGTGCCACCAGCAGAGACGCGACTAGCGGAGATACGCAGTATTTT. This gives the protein CATSRDATSGDTQYF.

V and J are TRBV7-9 and TRBJ1-2; D not certain. V dropped 5 bases and J dropped 6 bases, with 13 bases sitting between them. Germline CDR1 and CDR2: SEHNR and FQNEAQ (reference sequence). The CDR3 has 13 amino acids. The CDR3 here is CASSTRVTDGYTF. The CDR3 DNA reads as TGTGCCAGCAGCACAAGAGTCACTGATGGCTACACCTTC.

This clonotype appeared a few times. The chain couples TRBV6-2 or TRBV6-3 to TRBJ2-7; 11 bases agree with TRBD2. Germline loops: CDR1 MNHEY, CDR2 SVGEGT. This CDR3 comprises 17 residues. J gave up 0 bases and V 2 bases, and 6 bases lay outside the gene matches. As DNA, the CDR3 is TGTGCCAGCAGTTACCCTAGCGGGGGGCCGAGCTCCTACGAGCAGTACTTC. Encoded protein: CASSYPSGGPSSYEQYF.

This clonotype was detected a few times. In DNA form, the CDR3 reads TGTGCCAGCAGTCGACAGATTAATCAGCCCCAGCATTTT. Translation gives CASSRQINQPQHF. The gene calls are TRBV12-3 or TRBV12-4 and TRBJ1-5; TRBD1 is a possible D gene (5 bases). Trimming left V 5 bases short and J 4 bases short, with 9 bases between. There are 13 residues in the CDR3.

This chain connects TRBV25-1 to TRBJ1-2; D gene uncertain. The CDR3 is 14 amino acids. Germline CDR1 reads MGHDK; CDR2 reads SYGVNS. V was trimmed by 1 base and J by 3 bases, leaving 9 bases between them. The CDR3 region is CASSEFKGDYGYTF. The CDR3 nucleotides read TGTGCCAGCAGTGAATTTAAGGGAGACTATGGCTACACCTTC.

V usage is TRBV24-1 and J usage is TRBJ2-1, with no clear D. The germline V and J ends were trimmed by 4 bases and 9 bases, with 21 bases remaining between them. The CDR3 consists of 16 residues. Per the germline V gene, CDR1 is KGHDR and CDR2 is SFDVKD. CDR3 nucleotides: TGTGCCACCAGTGACCCCGGCGCTACGAGAAGTGGTGAGCAGTTCTTC. It specifies CATSDPGATRSGEQFF.

The genes are TRBV24-1 and TRBJ1-5; 9 positions agree with TRBD1. V was clipped by 9 bases and J by 0 bases; unmatched bases: 11. The CDR3 runs to 17 residues. Per the germline V gene, CDR1 is KGHDR and CDR2 is SFDVKD. The CDR3 sequence: CATQAYGTGHSNQPQHF. In DNA form, the CDR3 reads TGTGCCACCCAGGCGTACGGGACAGGGCATAGCAATCAGCCCCAGCATTTT.

This chain joins TRBV9 and TRBJ2-3; either TRBD1 or TRBD2 may supply D (5 bases each). The V gene lost 0 bases and the J gene lost 2 bases, with 16 bases spanning the gap. Germline V gene lookup returns CDR1 SGDLS and CDR2 YYNGEE. CDR3 length equals 17 residues. The CDR3 here is CASSVEVRGWDTDTQYF. CDR3 in DNA: TGTGCCAGCAGCGTAGAGGTGAGGGGCTGGGACACAGATACGCAGTATTTT.

This clonotype showed up just a few times. The J gene is TRBJ1-5, the V gene TRBV4-1; D not certain. The V gene's germline CDR1 is MGHRA and CDR2 YSYEKL. The CDR3 spans 15 residues. V was clipped by 1 base and J by 7 bases, with 14 bases between them. The CDR3 loop reads CASSQVLIAGQPQHF. The CDR3 region has the DNA TGCGCCAGCAGCCAAGTTTTGATAGCGGGACAGCCCCAGCATTTT.

This clonotype was picked up a small number of times. The chain couples TRBV24-1 to TRBJ2-1; 7 bases fit TRBD2. Per the germline V gene, CDR1 is KGHDR and CDR2 is SFDVKD. Trimming at V came to 0 bases and at J to 4 bases, leaving 2 bases not matched to a gene. This CDR3 is built from 15 residues. The CDR3 here is CATSDLREGYNEQFF. CDR3 in DNA: TGTGCCACCAGTGATTTGAGGGAGGGGTACAATGAGCAGTTCTTC.

This clonotype was seen more than once but under ten times. The chain links TRBV24-1 to TRBJ2-3, with D perhaps TRBD2 (5 bases). Germline lookup yields CDR1 KGHDR and CDR2 SFDVKD. CDR3 size: 15 residues. V was trimmed by 3 bases and J by 3 bases, leaving 12 bases between them. In DNA form, the CDR3 reads TGTGCCACCAGTGATCCCCGGACTGTTACAGATACGCAGTATTTT. Its protein product is CATSDPRTVTDTQYF.